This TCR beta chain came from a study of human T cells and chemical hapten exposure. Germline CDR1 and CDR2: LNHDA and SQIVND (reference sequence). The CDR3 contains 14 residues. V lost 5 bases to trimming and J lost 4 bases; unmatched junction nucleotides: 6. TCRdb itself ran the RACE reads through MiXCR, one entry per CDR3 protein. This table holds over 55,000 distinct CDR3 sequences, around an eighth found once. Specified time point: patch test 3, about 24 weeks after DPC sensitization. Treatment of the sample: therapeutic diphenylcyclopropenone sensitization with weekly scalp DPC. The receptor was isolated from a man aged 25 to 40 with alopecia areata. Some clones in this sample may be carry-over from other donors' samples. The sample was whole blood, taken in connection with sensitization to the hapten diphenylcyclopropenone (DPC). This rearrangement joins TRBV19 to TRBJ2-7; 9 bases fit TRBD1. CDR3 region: CASSAGTGFYEQYF. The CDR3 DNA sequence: TGTGCCAGTAGTGCCGGGACAGGGTTTTACGAGCAGTACTTC.